Listed below are T cell receptor beta chains from one sample, sequenced in a study of blood T cell repertoires in COVID-19. Measured with immunoSEQ multiplex PCR; TCRdb has only the in-frame clones, and not every one. The sample lists 150,000 to 180,000 clones; approximately 78% were seen once. Input material: peripheral blood. The receptors were sampled from an older man with acute or convalescent COVID-19. Each CDR3 is given with its conserved first and last residue.

CASSIVLTATNEKLFF,TRBJ1-4,16,TRBV19
CATSRGDSTYEQYF,TRBJ2-7,14,TRBV15
CASSEAPGQGNTIYF,TRBJ1-3,15,TRBV6-1
CAWGPNTPGTDTQYF,TRBJ2-3,15,TRBV30
CASSENTGGQRTQYF,TRBJ2-5,15,TRBV5-1
CASSHTGGFGNSPLHF,TRBJ1-6,16,TRBV14
CASSVQTSDEQFF,TRBJ2-1,13,TRBV7-2
CASSLGQPQHF,TRBJ1-5,11,TRBV6-5
CASSLSPGGTQYF,TRBJ2-7,13,TRBV11-3
CASREDRGNTGELFF,TRBJ2-2,15,TRBV2
CAWRVRVNTEAFF,TRBJ1-1,13,TRBV30
CASSFSRGQGRNTEAFF,TRBJ1-1,17,TRBV27
CASSLRRNTEAFF,TRBJ1-1,13,TRBV12-3/TRBV12-4
CASSLVGGQGTDTQYF,TRBJ2-3,16,TRBV5-1